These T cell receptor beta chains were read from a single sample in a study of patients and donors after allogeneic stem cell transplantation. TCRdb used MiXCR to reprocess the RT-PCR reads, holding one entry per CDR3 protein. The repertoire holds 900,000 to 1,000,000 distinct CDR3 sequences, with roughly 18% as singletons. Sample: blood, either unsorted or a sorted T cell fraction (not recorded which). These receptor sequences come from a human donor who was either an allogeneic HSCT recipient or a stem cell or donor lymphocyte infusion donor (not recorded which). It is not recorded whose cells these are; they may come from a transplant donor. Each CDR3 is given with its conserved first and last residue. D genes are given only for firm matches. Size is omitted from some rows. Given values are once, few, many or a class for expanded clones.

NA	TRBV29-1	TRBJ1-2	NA	CSVVVGGYTF	TGCAGCGTTGTGGTAGGAGGCTACACCTTC
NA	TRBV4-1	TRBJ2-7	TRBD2	CASSQGSAGGLYEQYF	TGCGCCAGCAGCCAAGGGTCTGCGGGGGGGCTCTACGAGCAGTACTTC
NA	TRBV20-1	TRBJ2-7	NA	CSARQKGTYEQYF	TGCAGTGCTAGGCAGAAGGGAACATACGAGCAGTACTTC
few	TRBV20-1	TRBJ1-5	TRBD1	CSARVTAETGGPRQPQHF	TGCAGTGCTAGAGTCACGGCCGAGACAGGGGGTCCTCGTCAGCCCCAGCATTTT
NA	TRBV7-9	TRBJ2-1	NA	CASSPEWDEQFF	TGTGCCAGCAGCCCCGAGTGGGATGAGCAGTTCTTC
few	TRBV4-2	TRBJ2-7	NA	CASRFSVVDYEQYF	TGTGCCAGCAGGTTTTCCGTAGTGGATTACGAGCAGTACTTC
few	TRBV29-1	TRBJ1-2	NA	CSVEESNGVAPHGYTF	TGCAGCGTTGAAGAATCGAATGGGGTGGCGCCTCATGGCTACACCTTC
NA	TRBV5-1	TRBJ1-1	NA	CASSSAAFGAREAFF	TGCGCCAGCAGCTCTGCTGCCTTCGGGGCACGTGAAGCTTTCTTT
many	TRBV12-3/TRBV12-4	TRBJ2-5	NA	CASSRLLTEGETQYF	TGTGCCAGCAGCCGGCTCCTTACGGAGGGAGAGACCCAGTACTTC
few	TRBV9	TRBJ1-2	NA	CASSVGTGRNYGYTF	TGTGCCAGCAGCGTTGGGACGGGGAGAAACTATGGCTACACCTTC
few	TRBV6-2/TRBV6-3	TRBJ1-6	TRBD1	CASSWDSLNSPLHF	TGTGCCAGCAGTTGGGACAGCCTGAATTCACCCCTCCACTTT
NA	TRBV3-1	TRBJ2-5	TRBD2	CASSQVGLAGLETQYF	TGTGCCAGCAGCCAAGTAGGCCTAGCGGGGCTAGAGACCCAGTACTTC
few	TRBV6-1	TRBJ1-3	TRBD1	CASSRGGQGAGNTIYF	TGTGCCAGCAGTAGGGGAGGACAGGGAGCTGGAAACACCATATATTTT
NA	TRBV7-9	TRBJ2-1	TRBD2	CASSGSGGVRQFF	TGTGCCAGCAGCGGCAGCGGGGGCGTTAGGCAGTTCTTC
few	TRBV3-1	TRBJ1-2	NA	CASSVGTNYGYTF	TGTGCCAGCAGCGTCGGGACTAACTATGGCTACACCTTC
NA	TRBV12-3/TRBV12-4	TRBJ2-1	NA	CASSYLGTPGNEQFF	TGTGCCAGCAGTTATCTAGGGACCCCAGGCAATGAGCAGTTCTTC
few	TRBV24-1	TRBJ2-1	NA	CATSDLGGNLYNEQFF	TGTGCCACCAGTGATTTGGGCGGGAACTTATACAATGAGCAGTTCTTC
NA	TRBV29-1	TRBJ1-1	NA	CSASLKHAEAFF	TGCAGCGCTTCCTTAAAACACGCTGAAGCTTTCTTT
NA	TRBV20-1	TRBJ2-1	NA	CSASGPINEQFF	TGCAGTGCTAGCGGCCCTATCAATGAGCAGTTCTTC
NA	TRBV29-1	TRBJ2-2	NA	CSVRRLEHGELFF	TGCAGCGTTCGGAGGCTGGAGCACGGGGAGCTGTTTTTT
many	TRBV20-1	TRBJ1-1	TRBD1	CSARKLRGRTEAFF	TGCAGTGCTAGAAAACTCAGGGGGCGCACTGAAGCTTTCTTT
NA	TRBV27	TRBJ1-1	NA	CASSLFRGALSPDEAFF	TGTGCCAGCAGTTTATTCCGGGGGGCCCTTTCCCCGGATGAAGCTTTCTTT
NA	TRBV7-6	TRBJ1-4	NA	CASSPDSINEKLFF	TGTGCCAGCAGCCCCGACAGCATTAATGAAAAACTGTTTTTT
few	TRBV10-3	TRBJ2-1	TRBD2	CAISGPSSGDYNEQFF	TGTGCCATCAGTGGCCCAAGTAGCGGGGACTACAATGAGCAGTTCTTC
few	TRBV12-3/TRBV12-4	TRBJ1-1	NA	CASSRFGGGRTEAFF	TGTGCCAGCAGCCGGTTTGGGGGAGGGAGGACTGAAGCTTTCTTT
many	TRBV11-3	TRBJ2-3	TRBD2	CASSSIAGGTDTQYF	TGTGCCAGCAGCTCCATAGCGGGAGGCACAGATACGCAGTATTTT
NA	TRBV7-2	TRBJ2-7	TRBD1	CASSLASGGFEQYF	TGTGCCAGCAGCTTAGCGTCAGGGGGCTTCGAGCAGTACTTC
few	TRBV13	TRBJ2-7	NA	CASSHTTELEQYF	TGTGCCAGCAGCCACACGACAGAGCTCGAGCAGTACTTC
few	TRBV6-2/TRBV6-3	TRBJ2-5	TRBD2	CASERGSVETQYF	TGTGCCAGCGAGCGGGGGTCGGTCGAGACCCAGTACTTC
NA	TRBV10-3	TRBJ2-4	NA	CAISEGQRAKNIQYF	TGTGCCATCAGTGAAGGTCAGCGAGCCAAAAACATTCAGTACTTC
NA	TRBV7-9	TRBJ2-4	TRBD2	CASSLGGGSLLVDIQYF	TGTGCCAGCAGCTTAGGGGGCGGGAGCCTGTTAGTGGACATTCAGTACTTC
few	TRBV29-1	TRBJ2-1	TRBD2	CSVAASGGYNEQFF	TGCAGCGTTGCGGCTAGCGGGGGATACAATGAGCAGTTCTTC
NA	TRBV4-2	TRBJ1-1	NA	CASSQGGARAFF	TGTGCCAGCAGCCAAGGGGGGGCAAGGGCTTTCTTT
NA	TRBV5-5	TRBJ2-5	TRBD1	CASSFSARGTGGETQYF	TGTGCCAGCAGCTTCTCCGCTCGAGGGACAGGGGGAGAGACCCAGTACTTC
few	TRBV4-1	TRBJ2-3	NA	CASSLTRYF	TGCGCCAGCAGCCTGACGCGGTATTTT
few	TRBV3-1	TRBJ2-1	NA	CASSPTQAGYTYNEQFF	TGTGCCAGCAGCCCGACCCAAGCGGGTTATACCTACAATGAGCAGTTCTTC
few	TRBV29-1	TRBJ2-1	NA	CSVSSPVGQFF	TGCAGCGTTTCGTCCCCGGTAGGGCAGTTCTTC
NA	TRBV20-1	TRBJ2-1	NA	CSARDRRPSEQFF	TGCAGTGCTAGGGACAGACGGCCCAGTGAGCAGTTCTTC
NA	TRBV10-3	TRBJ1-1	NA	CAISVGGGTEAFF	TGTGCCATCAGTGTAGGAGGGGGCACTGAAGCTTTCTTT
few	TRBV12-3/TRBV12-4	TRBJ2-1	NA	CASSLTRPYQRQQFF	TGTGCCAGCAGCCTCACTAGACCGTACCAGCGACAGCAGTTCTTC
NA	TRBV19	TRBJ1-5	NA	CASNGAGPSFQPQHF	TGTGCCAGTAACGGGGCGGGCCCTTCCTTTCAGCCCCAGCATTTT